The 5 T cell receptor beta chains listed next were all sequenced from one sample in a study of blood T cell repertoires in COVID-19. Here immunoSEQ multiplex PCR was the method, and the copy in TCRdb shows in-frame clones only, minus some. The sample has 250,000 or so clones, about nine tenths seen once; the top ten hold approximately 2.8%. The specimen sequenced was PBMCs or T cells enriched from blood (not recorded which). These receptors were taken from a woman between 25 and 40 years old with acute COVID-19.

The rearrangement links TRBV2 to TRBJ1-3; TRBD1 might be the D (5 bases). This CDR3 region has 17 residues. Germline V CDR1 and CDR2: SNHLY, FYNNEI. Trimming removed 8 bases at V and 0 bases at J, with 20 bases between. This chain's CDR3 is CASFRRTNFLSGNTIYF. The CDR3 DNA reads TGTGCCAGCTTTCGACGGACAAACTTTCTCTCTGGAAACACCATATATTTT.

A few counts support this clone. The chain is built from TRBV27 and TRBJ1-3, with D possibly being TRBD1 (5 bases). Germline V gene sequence: CDR1 MNHEY, CDR2 SMNVEV (reference sequence). V was pared by 0 bases and J by 0 bases, with 18 bases between. CDR3 length equals 19 residues. The CDR3 nucleotides read TGTGCCAGCAGTTTATCGGTTGGGGCCCGAGTCCTCTCTGGAAACACCATATATTTT. This encodes CASSLSVGARVLSGNTIYF.

This chain connects TRBV6-5 to TRBJ1-4; D call uncertain. V was trimmed by 2 bases and J by 5 bases, leaving 15 bases between them. Looked up from germline, CDR1 is MNHEY and CDR2 is SVGAGI. The CDR3 has 16 amino acids. CDR3 region: CASSYGGQNPNEKLFF. CDR3 sequence (DNA): TGTGCCAGCAGTTACGGAGGGCAGAACCCGAATGAAAAACTGTTTTTT.

This sequence joins TRBV5-1 and TRBJ2-5; possibly TRBD2 for D (6 bases). CDR1 is SGHRS, CDR2 YFSETQ, per germline. V was shortened by 6 bases and J by 1 base, with 13 bases between the two germline ends. The CDR3 has 14 residues. The CDR3 protein is CASKTGDSQETQYF. CDR3 DNA: TGCGCCAGCAAGACGGGGGATAGCCAAGAGACCCAGTACTTC.

V gene TRBV3-1 (or the pseudogene TRBV3-2) combines with J gene TRBJ2-2, with 9 bases that match TRBD2. Trimming cost V 1 base and J 6 bases; bases outside gene matches: 9. This CDR3 region has 17 residues. The germline CDR1 and CDR2 sequences are LGHDT and YNNKEL (reference sequence). CDR3 coding DNA: TGTGCCAGCAGCCAAGCCTCCGGGACTAGCCTACCCGGGGAGCTGTTTTTT. Translated: CASSQASGTSLPGELFF.